This TCR beta chain was identified in a study of control samples from healthy donors and cancer patients. Measured with immunoSEQ multiplex PCR; TCRdb has only the in-frame clones, and not every one. The sample has approximately 90,000 clones, 84% seen once. The V gene's germline CDR1 is SGHNT and CDR2 YYREEE (reference sequence). This CDR3 region has 13 residues. Trimming removed 5 bases from V and 0 bases from J, with 7 bases in between. Sequencing input: PBMCs. The chain uses TRBV5-4 and TRBJ2-3; either TRBD1 or TRBD2 may supply D (5 bases each). The receptor was isolated from a man between 65 and 85 years old with lung cancer. The CDR3 protein is CASRRDSTDTQYF. In DNA form, the CDR3 reads TGTGCCAGCAGACGGGACAGCACAGATACGCAGTATTTT.